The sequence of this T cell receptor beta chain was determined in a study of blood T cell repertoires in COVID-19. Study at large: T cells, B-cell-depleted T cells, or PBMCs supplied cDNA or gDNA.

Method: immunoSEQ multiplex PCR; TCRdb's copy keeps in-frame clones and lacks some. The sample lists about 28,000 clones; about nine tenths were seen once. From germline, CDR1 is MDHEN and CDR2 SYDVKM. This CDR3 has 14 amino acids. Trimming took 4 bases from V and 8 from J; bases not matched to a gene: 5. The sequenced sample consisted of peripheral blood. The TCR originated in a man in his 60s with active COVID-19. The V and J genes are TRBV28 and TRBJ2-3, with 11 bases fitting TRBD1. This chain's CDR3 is CASSWTGGMGTQYF. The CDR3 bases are TGTGCCAGCAGTTGGACAGGGGGCATGGGTACGCAGTATTTT.